These 13 T cell receptor beta chains share one sample of origin, sequenced in a study of blood T cell repertoires in COVID-19. The repertoire was sequenced with immunoSEQ multiplex PCR; TCRdb's copy has only in-frame clones and lacks some. The sample lists 350,000 to 450,000 clones; 91% were seen once. The sample comprised PBMCs or T cells enriched from blood (not recorded which). Receptor source: a woman in her thirties or forties who had been exposed to COVID-19.

This chain joins TRBV5-1 and TRBJ1-2; 7 bases fit TRBD1. Germline V gene lookup returns CDR1 SGHRS and CDR2 YFSETQ. This CDR3 has 15 residues. Trimming removed 2 bases from V and 4 bases from J; junction bases left unmatched: 8. CDR3 residues: CASSLRGQSVYGYTF. CDR3 sequence (DNA): TGCGCCAGCAGCTTAAGGGGACAGTCCGTCTATGGCTACACCTTC.

The chain uses TRBV18 and TRBJ1-2; D not resolved. Trimming left V 6 bases short and J 7 bases short, with 15 bases between. Germline V gene data show CDR1 as KGHSH and CDR2 as LQKENI. The CDR3 runs 13 residues. DNA of the CDR3: TGTGCCAGCTCGAGTCAAGCCACAGCTGGCTACACCTTC. This encodes CASSSQATAGYTF.

The chain joins TRBV7-9 to TRBJ1-2, with TRBD1 matching over 7 bases. This CDR3 contains 15 residues. Trimming took 5 bases from V and 4 from J; bases not matched to a gene: 10. Germline-derived CDR1 and CDR2 are SEHNR and FQNEAQ (reference sequence). This CDR3 is CASSPRQGLPYGYTF. Here the CDR3 DNA reads TGTGCCAGCAGCCCGAGACAGGGACTTCCCTATGGCTACACCTTC.

This clone was detected only a few times. The chain uses TRBV12-3 or TRBV12-4 and TRBJ1-4; D call uncertain. Trimming took 2 bases from V and 13 from J, leaving 11 bases between them. This CDR3 has 12 amino acids. The CDR3 bases are TGTGCCAGCAGTTTATACCCGGGTGGACTGTTTTTT. Translating it yields CASSLYPGGLFF.

The rearrangement links TRBV3-1 (or the pseudogene TRBV3-2) to TRBJ2-7, with TRBD1 identical over 7 bases. Germline CDR1 and CDR2: LGHDT and YNNKEL (reference sequence). The CDR3 is 16 amino acids. With 5 bases clipped from V and 1 base from J, the junction kept 11 bases outside the gene matches. CDR3 sequence (DNA): TGTGCCAGCAGCGAGATTTGGGACAGTAAATCCTACGAGCAGTACTTC. Amino acids: CASSEIWDSKSYEQYF.

The rearrangement uses TRBV18 and TRBJ1-2, with 8 bases that match TRBD1. Trimming at V came to 4 bases and at J to 7 bases, leaving 8 bases not matched to a gene. CDR3 size: 14 residues. Germline V lookup: CDR1 KGHSH, CDR2 LQKENI. The CDR3 reads CASSRDRGGGGYTF. CDR3 sequence (DNA): TGTGCCAGCTCACGCGACAGGGGCGGAGGTGGCTACACCTTC.

V is TRBV6-5 and J is TRBJ1-4; the D gene is possibly TRBD1 (5 bases). The CDR3 is made up of 16 amino acids. The germline V and J ends were trimmed by 2 bases and 1 base, with 11 bases remaining between them. The V gene's germline CDR1 is MNHEY and CDR2 SVGAGI. As DNA, the CDR3 is TGTGCCAGCAGTTACGGGGAGGGGCTAACTAATGAAAAACTGTTTTTT. Encoded protein: CASSYGEGLTNEKLFF.

The chain combines TRBV11-3 with TRBJ1-1, with TRBD1 matching over 12 bases. The V gene end was trimmed by 6 bases and the J gene end by 4 bases; junction bases not matched to a gene: 6. Looked up from germline, CDR1 is SGHNT and CDR2 is YENEEA. The CDR3 extends over 15 amino acids. CDR3 DNA: TGTGCCAGCAGGGGACAGGGGGCTTGGTTCACTGAAGCTTTCTTT. It encodes CASRGQGAWFTEAFF. The entire variable domain, with the rest obtained from reference TRBV11-3 and TRBJ1-1, is as follows: EAGVVQSPRYKIIEKKQPVAFWCNPISGHNTLYWYLQNLGQGPELLIRYENEEAVDDSQLPKDRFSAERLKGVDSTLKIQPAELGDSAVYLCASRGQGAWFTEAFFGQGTRLTVV.

The chain employs TRBV27 and TRBJ1-5; D perhaps matches TRBD1 (5 bases). Germline V CDR1 and CDR2: MNHEY, SMNVEV (reference sequence). This CDR3 has 14 residues. Trimming stripped 4 bases from V and 0 bases from J, with 7 bases between. Here the CDR3 reads CASSSGNSNQPQHF. CDR3 DNA: TGTGCCAGCAGTTCAGGGAATAGCAATCAGCCCCAGCATTTT.

The rearrangement uses TRBV6-6 and TRBJ2-7; 11 bases agree with TRBD1. V was pared by 6 bases and J by 3 bases, with 7 bases of the junction left unmatched. This CDR3 is built from 15 residues. The V gene's germline CDR1 is MNHNY and CDR2 SVGAGI (reference sequence). The CDR3 region is CASSQPGTGGYEQYF. The CDR3, as DNA: TGTGCCAGCAGCCAACCAGGGACAGGGGGCTACGAGCAGTACTTC.

The chain is built from TRBV7-9 and TRBJ2-1; 9 nucleotides match TRBD1. Losses at the gene ends were 2 bases for V and 5 bases for J; bases not matched to a gene: 7. In germline, CDR1 is SEHNR, CDR2 FQNEAQ (reference sequence). This CDR3 has 16 residues. CDR3 in DNA: TGTGCCAGCAGCTTATACACCGGGACAGGGAACAATGAGCAGTTCTTC. This codes for CASSLYTGTGNNEQFF.

This clone was recorded once. The sample carries other DNA sequences with the same CDR3. The chain carries TRBV5-1 and TRBJ1-3; 8 bases line up with TRBD1. V dropped 4 bases and J dropped 2; count of bases not matched to a gene: 5. The CDR3 is 15 amino acids. The germline gives CDR1 SGHRS, CDR2 YFSETQ. The chain's CDR3 is CASSPSQGAGNTIYF. DNA of the CDR3: TGCGCCAGCAGCCCATCACAGGGGGCTGGAAACACCATATATTTT.

The V call is TRBV5-5, the J call TRBJ2-7, with 7 bases matching TRBD1. From germline, CDR1 is SGHKS and CDR2 YYEKEE (reference sequence). This CDR3 spans 13 amino acids. Trimming removed 3 bases from V and 4 bases from J; junction bases left unmatched: 4. Written as DNA, the CDR3 is TGTGCCAGCAGCTACTTGGACAGGTACGAGCAGTACTTC. It yields the protein CASSYLDRYEQYF. Full variable domain (remainder filled in from reference TRBV5-5 and TRBJ2-7): DAGVTQSPTHLIKTRGQQVTLRCSPISGHKSVSWYQQVLGQGPQFIFQYYEKEERGRGNFPDRFSARQFPNYSSELNVNALLLGDSALYLCASSYLDRYEQYFGPGTRLTVT.